This T cell receptor beta chain came from a study of shared clonotypes between healthy human individuals. TCRdb keeps only in-frame clones here, not all; method: immunoSEQ multiplex PCR. This table has around 500,000 clones, 70% to 85% appearing once. Germline loops: CDR1 SGHRS, CDR2 YFSETQ. This CDR3 is built from 16 residues. Deletions cut 1 base from V and 3 bases from J, with 15 bases between. Material: PBMCs. The V and J genes are TRBV5-1 and TRBJ2-3, with D tentatively TRBD2 (6 bases). The source of this sequence is a middle-aged woman in good health. Some clones in this sample may be carry-over from other donors' samples. The CDR3 region has the DNA TGCGCCAGCAGCTTGCGGGGGAGGACTATAACAGATACGCAGTATTTT. It translates to CASSLRGRTITDTQYF. Looking up the rest from reference TRBV5-1 and TRBJ2-3 gives the full variable domain: KAGVTQTPRYLIKTRGQQVTLSCSPISGHRSVSWYQQTPGQGLQFLFEYFSETQRNKGNFPGRFSGRQFSNSRSEMNVSTLELGDSALYLCASSLRGRTITDTQYFGPGTRLTVL.